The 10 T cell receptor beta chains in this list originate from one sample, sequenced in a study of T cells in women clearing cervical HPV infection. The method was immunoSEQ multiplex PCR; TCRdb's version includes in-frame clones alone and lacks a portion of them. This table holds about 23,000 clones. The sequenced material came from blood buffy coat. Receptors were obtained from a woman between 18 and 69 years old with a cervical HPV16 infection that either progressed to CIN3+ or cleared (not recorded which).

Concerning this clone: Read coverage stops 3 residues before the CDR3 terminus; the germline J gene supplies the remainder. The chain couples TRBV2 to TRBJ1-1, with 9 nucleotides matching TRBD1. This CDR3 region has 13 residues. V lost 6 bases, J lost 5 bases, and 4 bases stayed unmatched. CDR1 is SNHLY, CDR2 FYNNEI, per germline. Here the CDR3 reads CASRRTGATEAFF. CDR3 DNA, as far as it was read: TGTGCCAGCAGACGGACAGGGGCAACTGAA.

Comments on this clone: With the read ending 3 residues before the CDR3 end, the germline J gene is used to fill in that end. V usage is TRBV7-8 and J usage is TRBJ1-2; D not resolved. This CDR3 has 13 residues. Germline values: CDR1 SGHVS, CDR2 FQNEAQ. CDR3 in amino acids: CASSPGTGNDYTF. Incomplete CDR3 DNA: TGTGCCAGCAGCCCCGGTACGGGGAACGAC.

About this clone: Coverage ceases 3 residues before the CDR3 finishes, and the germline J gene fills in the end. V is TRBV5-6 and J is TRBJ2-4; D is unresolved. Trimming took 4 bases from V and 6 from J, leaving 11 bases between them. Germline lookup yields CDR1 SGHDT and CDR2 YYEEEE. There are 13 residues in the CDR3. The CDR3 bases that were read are TGTGCCAGCAGCCCTAGAGACCCAAACATT. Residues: CASSPRDPNI. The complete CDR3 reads CASSPRDPNIQYF.

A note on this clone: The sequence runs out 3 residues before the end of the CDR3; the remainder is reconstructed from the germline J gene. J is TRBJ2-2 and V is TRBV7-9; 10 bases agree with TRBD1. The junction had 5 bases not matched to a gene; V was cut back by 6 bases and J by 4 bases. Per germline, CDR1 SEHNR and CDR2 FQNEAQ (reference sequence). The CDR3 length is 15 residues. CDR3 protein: CASRPGQGGTGELFF. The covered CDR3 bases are TGTGCCAGCAGACCCGGACAGGGGGGCACCGGGGAG.

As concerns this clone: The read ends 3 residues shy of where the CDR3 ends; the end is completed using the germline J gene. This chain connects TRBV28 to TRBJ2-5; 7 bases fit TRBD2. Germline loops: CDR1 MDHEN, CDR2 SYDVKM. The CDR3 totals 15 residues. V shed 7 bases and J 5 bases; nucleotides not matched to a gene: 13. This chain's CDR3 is CASNLGRLARETQYF. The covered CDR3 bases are TGTGCCAGCAACCTAGGGAGACTAGCCCGGGAGACC.

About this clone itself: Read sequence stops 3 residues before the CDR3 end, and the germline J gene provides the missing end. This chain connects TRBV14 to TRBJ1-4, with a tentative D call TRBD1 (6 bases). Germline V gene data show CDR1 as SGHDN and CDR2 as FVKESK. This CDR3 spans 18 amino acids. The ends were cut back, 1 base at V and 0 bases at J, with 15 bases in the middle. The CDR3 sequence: CASSQVPGHSSTNEKLFF. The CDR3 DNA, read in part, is TGTGCCAGCAGCCAAGTTCCGGGACATTCCTCAACTAATGAAAAA.

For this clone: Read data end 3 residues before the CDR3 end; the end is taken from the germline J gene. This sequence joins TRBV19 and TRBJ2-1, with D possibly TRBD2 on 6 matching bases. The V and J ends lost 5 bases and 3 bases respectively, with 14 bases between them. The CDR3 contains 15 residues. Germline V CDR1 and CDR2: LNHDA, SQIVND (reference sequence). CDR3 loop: CASSAEVADYNEQFF. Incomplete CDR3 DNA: TGTGCCAGTAGTGCTGAGGTAGCGGACTACAATGAG.

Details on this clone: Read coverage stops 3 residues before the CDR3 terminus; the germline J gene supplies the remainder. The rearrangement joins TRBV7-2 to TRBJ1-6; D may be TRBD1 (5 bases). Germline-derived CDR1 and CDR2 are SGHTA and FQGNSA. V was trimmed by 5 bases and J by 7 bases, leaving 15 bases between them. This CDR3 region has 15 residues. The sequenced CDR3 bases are TGTGCCAGCAGCCCAACGGCTGGGGGGAATTCACCC. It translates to CASSPTAGGNSP. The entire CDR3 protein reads CASSPTAGGNSPLHF.

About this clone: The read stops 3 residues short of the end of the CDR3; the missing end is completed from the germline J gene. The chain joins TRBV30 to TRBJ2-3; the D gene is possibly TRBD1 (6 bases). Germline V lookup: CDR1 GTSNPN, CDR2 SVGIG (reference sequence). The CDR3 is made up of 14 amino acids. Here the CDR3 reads CAWTLWGPQETQYF. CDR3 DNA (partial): TGTGCCTGGACCCTCTGGGGGCCCCAAGAGACG.

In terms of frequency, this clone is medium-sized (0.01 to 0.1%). The CDR3 bases that were read are TGCAGCGGATGGACAGGGGGCCAAGAGACC. Amino acids: CSGWTGGQET. The full CDR3 is CSGWTGGQETQYF. The rearrangement joins TRBV29-1 to TRBJ2-5; 10 nucleotides agree with TRBD1. Read data end 3 residues before the CDR3 end; the end is taken from the germline J gene. Germline values: CDR1 SQVTM, CDR2 ANQGSEA. CDR3 length equals 13 residues. The trim removed 7 bases at V and 1 base at J, leaving 3 bases unmatched.